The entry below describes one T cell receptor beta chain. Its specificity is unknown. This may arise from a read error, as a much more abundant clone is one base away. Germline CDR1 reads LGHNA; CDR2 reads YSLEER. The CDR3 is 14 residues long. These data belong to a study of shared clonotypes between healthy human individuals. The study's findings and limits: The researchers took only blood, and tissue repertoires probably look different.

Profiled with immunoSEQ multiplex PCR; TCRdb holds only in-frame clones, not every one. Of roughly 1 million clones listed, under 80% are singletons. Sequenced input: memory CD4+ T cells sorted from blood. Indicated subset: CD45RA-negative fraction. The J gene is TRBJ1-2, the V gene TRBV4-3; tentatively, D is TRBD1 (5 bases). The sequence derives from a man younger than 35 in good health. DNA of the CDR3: TGCGCCAGCAGCCAGGATCAAGGGGTGCGTGGCCACACCTTC. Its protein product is CASSQDQGVRGHTF.